The present entry profiles one T cell receptor beta chain with its context. No antigen is known for it. This sample was taken from a study of Ad26.COV2.S vaccination and SARS-CoV-2 variants. Turning to the study itself: Donor got 5x10^10 or 1x10^11 viral particles of Ad26.COV2.S.

The treatment denotes: 15 to 20 received Ad26.COV2.S at low or high dose, single or two shots; about 5 received placebo; per-sample allocation not given. Specimen acquisition occurred on day 63 following the initial vaccine or placebo injection. An adult donor aged 18-55 years was enrolled in Boston. Looked up from germline, CDR1 is MDHEN and CDR2 is SYDVKM. Germline trimming cut 5 bases from V and 2 bases from J; bases unmatched to any gene: 9. The CDR3 covers 16 residues. Produced via immunoSEQ multiplex PCR; TCRdb's table is partial and in-frame only. Of around 450,000 clones listed, 80% to 90% are singletons. Findings and caveats of the study: Vaccinees reportedly had broad spike-specific CD8+ and CD4+ T cell responses.

J is TRBJ2-1 and V is TRBV28, with 7 bases matching TRBD2. The material was peripheral blood, obtained in a trial of Ad26.COV2.S vaccine versus placebo. This sequence originates from a person aged 18-65 years who received the Ad26.COV2.S COVID-19 vaccine or a placebo. Here the CDR3 DNA reads TGTGCCAGCAGTCCCTTAAGCGGGAACCCCTACAATGAGCAGTTCTTC. It encodes CASSPLSGNPYNEQFF. The entire variable domain, with the rest obtained from reference TRBV28 and TRBJ2-1, is as follows: DVKVTQSSRYLVKRTGEKVFLECVQDMDHENMFWYRQDPGLGLRLIYFSYDVKMKEKGDIPEGYSVSREKKERFSLILESASTNQTSMYLCASSPLSGNPYNEQFFGPGTRLTVL.